The 27 T cell receptor beta chains given below trace back to one sample, sequenced in a study of vaccination and CD4 T cells after COVID-19. Treatment denoted: roughly 10-day PBMC culture with coronavirus spike peptide pools or control peptides (ViraFEST assay). An Oncomine TCR Beta short-read assay was used to sequence the DNA from cultured CD4+ T cells. TCRdb redid the calling of the PCR reads with MiXCR, one entry per CDR3 protein. Among roughly 8,900 distinct CDR3 sequences listed, 60% were seen once. No cognate antigen is known for these TCRs. The starting material was cultured CD4+ T cells from blood, obtained after SARS-CoV-2 vaccination. The source of these receptors is a human donor with COVID-19.

V gene TRBV27 combines with J gene TRBJ1-1; the D is unclear. The CDR3 length is 13 residues. CDR1 is MNHEY and CDR2 is SMNVEV in the germline V gene (reference sequence). The ends were cut back, 6 bases at V and 1 base at J, with 9 bases in the middle. The CDR3 here is CASRPYGNTEAFF. The CDR3 coding sequence is TGTGCCAGCAGACCTTACGGGAACACTGAAGCTTTCTTT.

This chain uses TRBV7-2 with TRBJ2-2; TRBD2 is a possible D gene (7 bases). The CDR3 is made up of 16 amino acids. V dropped 8 bases and J dropped 1 base, with 17 bases sitting between them. CDR1 and CDR2 (germline): SGHTA, FQGNSA. CDR3 loop: CASGTPLAVNTGELFF. The CDR3 nucleotides read TGTGCCAGCGGGACACCGCTAGCGGTGAACACCGGGGAGCTGTTTTTT. Drawing the rest from reference TRBV7-2 and TRBJ2-2, the complete variable domain is GAGVSQSPSNKVTEKGKDVELRCDPISGHTALYWYRQSLGQGLEFLIYFQGNSAPDKSGLPSDRFSAERTGGSVSTLTIQRTQQEDSAVYLCASGTPLAVNTGELFFGEGSRLTVL.

The chain combines TRBV5-6 with TRBJ1-5; D is perhaps TRBD1 (5 bases). The V end was cut by 0 bases, the J end by 9 bases, with 22 bases between. Per the germline V gene, CDR1 is SGHDT and CDR2 is YYEEEE. This CDR3 region has 17 residues. This CDR3 is CASSLAPAGGGSRPQHF. For the CDR3, the DNA is TGTGCCAGCAGCTTGGCCCCGGCAGGCGGGGGGTCTAGGCCCCAGCATTTT.

The chain recombines TRBV19 with TRBJ2-7; 9 bases line up with TRBD2. Germline trimming cut 3 bases from V and 2 bases from J; bases unmatched to any gene: 5. From germline, CDR1 is LNHDA and CDR2 SQIVND (reference sequence). The CDR3 sequence is 15 residues long. CDR3 in amino acids: CASSIESGGPYEQYF. The CDR3 DNA sequence: TGTGCCAGTAGTATTGAGAGCGGGGGGCCCTACGAGCAGTACTTC.

V usage is TRBV20-1 and J usage is TRBJ1-2; D uncertain. This CDR3 has 13 residues. CDR1 is DFQATT, CDR2 SNEGSKA, per germline (reference sequence). V was pared by 3 bases and J by 3 bases, with 11 bases between. The CDR3 region has the DNA TGCAGTGCTAGTCCCCGGGAGGACTATGGCTACACCTTC. This codes for CSASPREDYGYTF.

This clonotype was seen only a few times. V usage is TRBV7-9 and J usage is TRBJ2-1; unclear D gene. CDR1 and CDR2 (germline): SEHNR, FQNEAQ (reference sequence). The CDR3 is 11 amino acids. The V gene lost 2 bases and the J gene lost 9 bases, with 5 bases spanning the gap. As DNA, the CDR3 is TGTGCCAGCAGCTTAATAAGTGAGCAGTTCTTC. Its translation: CASSLISEQFF. The whole variable domain, remainder taken from reference TRBV7-9 and TRBJ2-1, is DTGVSQNPRHKITKRGQNVTFRCDPISEHNRLYWYRQTLGQGPEFLTYFQNEAQLEKSRLLSDRFSAERPKGSFSTLEIQRTEQGDSAMYLCASSLISEQFFGPGTRLTVL.

The V and J genes are TRBV4-1 and TRBJ2-7; 13 bases align to TRBD2. With 4 bases clipped from V and 2 bases from J, the junction kept 2 bases outside the gene matches. This CDR3 has 15 residues. Germline CDR1 reads MGHRA; CDR2 reads YSYEKL. This CDR3 reads CASSRGLAGAYEQYF. The CDR3, as DNA: TGCGCCAGCAGCCGTGGACTAGCGGGGGCCTACGAGCAGTACTTC.

This chain connects TRBV25-1 to TRBJ2-3; D gene uncertain. This CDR3 has 11 residues. V lost 1 base and J lost 6, with 2 bases in between. Germline loops: CDR1 MGHDK, CDR2 SYGVNS. This CDR3 is CASSEWDTQYF. The DNA for the CDR3 is TGTGCCAGCAGTGAATGGGATACGCAGTATTTT.

This clonotype appeared a single time. The rearrangement links TRBV6-5 to TRBJ1-6; D unresolved. V lost 0 bases, J lost 7 bases, and 13 bases lay in between. Germline CDR1 and CDR2: MNHEY and SVGAGI. This CDR3 has 16 residues. CDR3 protein: CASSYSGWNHNSPLHF. The DNA for the CDR3 is TGTGCCAGCAGTTACTCAGGGTGGAACCACAATTCACCCCTCCACTTT.

The chain joins TRBV10-1 to TRBJ1-6, with D uncertain. The germline V gene has CDR1 WNHNN and CDR2 SYGVQD (reference sequence). CDR3 size: 14 residues. V lost 6 bases and J 7 bases, leaving 13 bases between the germline ends. The CDR3, as DNA: TGCGCCAGCAGAGAACCTCGCACCAATTCACCCCTCCACTTT. It yields the protein CASREPRTNSPLHF.

This clonotype was observed a few times. The chain recombines TRBV20-1 with TRBJ1-5; no clear D gene. Germline lookup yields CDR1 DFQATT and CDR2 SNEGSKA (reference sequence). V was cut by 1 base and J by 7 bases, with 11 bases left in between. This CDR3 spans 13 amino acids. The CDR3 protein is CSARVNLGQPQHF. As DNA, the CDR3 is TGCAGTGCTAGAGTGAACCTAGGACAGCCCCAGCATTTT.

The chain employs TRBV20-1 and TRBJ2-3; D unresolved. V lost 1 base to trimming and J lost 4 bases, with 18 bases between them. CDR1 and CDR2 from the germline V gene are DFQATT and SNEGSKA (reference sequence). This CDR3 has 16 residues. The CDR3 loop reads CSARGLRSPRSDTQYF. The CDR3, as DNA: TGCAGTGCTAGAGGTTTGCGCAGCCCAAGATCAGATACGCAGTATTTT.

The V gene is TRBV6-1, the J gene TRBJ1-6; D is undetermined. V was cut by 7 bases and J by 9 bases, with 16 bases left in between. CDR1 MNHNS and CDR2 SASEGT come from the germline V gene. There are 14 residues in the CDR3. As DNA, the CDR3 is TGTGCCAGCAAAACAACAGACCGGGGTTCACCCCTCCACTTT. It encodes CASKTTDRGSPLHF.

This sequence joins TRBV7-2 and TRBJ1-2, with D perhaps matching TRBD1 (5 bases). This CDR3 is built from 14 residues. CDR1 and CDR2 from the germline V gene are SGHTA and FQGNSA. Trimming stripped 3 bases from V and 4 bases from J, with 12 bases between. In DNA, the CDR3 is TGTGCCAGCAGCTTGGGGGGAATTGGCTATGGCTACACCTTC. Its protein is CASSLGGIGYGYTF.

This chain connects TRBV6-1 to TRBJ1-6; 12 nucleotides match TRBD1. V trimming: 6 bases; J trimming: 10 bases; junction bases outside the gene matches: 4. The CDR3 spans 14 residues. CDR1 is MNHNS, CDR2 SASEGT, per germline. CDR3 region: CASSRDRGPSPLHF. CDR3 nucleotides: TGTGCCAGCAGCCGGGACAGGGGGCCCTCACCCCTCCACTTT.

The gene calls are TRBV7-9 and TRBJ1-5, with 7 bases aligning to TRBD1. With 0 bases clipped from V and 6 bases from J, the junction kept 2 bases outside the gene matches. The CDR3 runs to 14 residues. Germline V gives CDR1 SEHNR, CDR2 FQNEAQ (reference sequence). In DNA, the CDR3 is TGTGCCAGCAGCTTAGCACAGGGGTTTCAGCCCCAGCATTTT. Protein: CASSLAQGFQPQHF.

The DNA of the CDR3 is TGTGCCAGCAGCGAAAGAGCCCAGGGTTATTCACCCCTCCACTTT. It codes for CASSERAQGYSPLHF. The J gene is TRBJ1-6, the V gene TRBV2, with D possibly being TRBD1 (5 bases). Looked up from germline, CDR1 is SNHLY and CDR2 is FYNNEI. Trimming took off 6 bases at V and 8 bases at J, with 17 bases between the two ends. The CDR3 has 15 residues.

The chain recombines TRBV20-1 with TRBJ2-5; 14 nucleotides match TRBD2. The CDR3 extends over 18 amino acids. CDR1 and CDR2 (germline): DFQATT, SNEGSKA (reference sequence). V lost 6 bases to trimming and J lost 1 base; unmatched junction nucleotides: 13. CDR3 amino acids: CSASLTSGGVIGQETQYF. CDR3 DNA sequence: TGCAGTGCAAGCTTGACTAGCGGGGGGGTAATAGGCCAAGAGACCCAGTACTTC.

V gene TRBV10-3 combines with J gene TRBJ2-7; D may match TRBD1 or TRBD2 (5 bases each). V was cut by 7 bases and J by 6 bases, with 16 bases left in between. CDR3 length: 13 amino acids. CDR1 is ENHRY, CDR2 SYGVKD, per germline. Here the CDR3 DNA reads TGTGCCATCAACGAGGAGAGGGGAAGCGAGCAGTACTTC. Protein product: CAINEERGSEQYF.

The chain uses TRBV7-2 and TRBJ1-5; perhaps TRBD1 as D (5 bases). Germline V lookup: CDR1 SGHTA, CDR2 FQGNSA. Deletions cut 5 bases from V and 1 base from J, with 15 bases between. The CDR3 runs 16 residues. The CDR3 nucleotides read TGTGCCAGCAGCACTGCCGGGACGTTCAGCAATCAGCCCCAGCATTTT. Protein sequence: CASSTAGTFSNQPQHF.

The chain has TRBV6-5 and TRBJ1-2, with 10 positions matching TRBD1. The CDR3 has 17 amino acids. Germline V gene sequence: CDR1 MNHEY, CDR2 SVGAGI. Unmatched junction bases numbered 9, after V lost 3 bases and J lost 2 bases. CDR3 nucleotides: TGTGCCAGCAGTTATGAGAGACAGGGGGCGCTCAACTATGGCTACACCTTC. Translation: CASSYERQGALNYGYTF.

The chain recombines TRBV7-2 with TRBJ1-3, with D possibly TRBD1 on 5 matching bases. V lost 5 bases to trimming and J lost 13 bases, with 15 bases between them. The CDR3 consists of 12 residues. Germline V lookup: CDR1 SGHTA, CDR2 FQGNSA. CDR3 region: CASSRGGETIYF. The CDR3 coding sequence is TGTGCCAGCAGCCGCGGGGGGGAAACTATATATTTT.

This clonotype appeared a few times. This sequence joins TRBV27 and TRBJ2-5, with 10 bases that match TRBD1. CDR3 length equals 16 residues. The germline V gene encodes CDR1 MNHEY and CDR2 SMNVEV (reference sequence). V shed 2 bases and J 3 bases; nucleotides not matched to a gene: 6. CDR3 loop: CASSLGGGQGEETQYF. As DNA, the CDR3 is TGTGCCAGCAGTTTAGGGGGTGGACAGGGGGAAGAGACCCAGTACTTC.

This clonotype was seen a few times. This rearrangement joins TRBV10-3 to TRBJ1-1; D may be TRBD1 (5 bases). The V gene's germline CDR1 is ENHRY and CDR2 SYGVKD. This CDR3 spans 14 amino acids. The V and J ends lost 8 bases and 0 bases respectively, with 13 bases between them. The CDR3: CAIASKGMNTEAFF. In nucleotides, the CDR3 is TGTGCCATCGCAAGCAAGGGGATGAACACTGAAGCTTTCTTT.

V usage is TRBV28 and J usage is TRBJ2-3; D is perhaps TRBD2 (5 bases). Trimming left V 3 bases short and J 8 bases short, with 24 bases between. The germline V gene has CDR1 MDHEN and CDR2 SYDVKM. The CDR3 is 17 residues long. CDR3 coding DNA: TGTGCCAGCAGTTTTCGCCGACTTGCGCCAGCCCGGGGTACGCAGTATTTT. Translated: CASSFRRLAPARGTQYF.

The chain recombines TRBV20-1 with TRBJ1-3; 7 nucleotides align to TRBD1. The V gene end was trimmed by 3 bases and the J gene end by 2 bases; junction bases not matched to a gene: 4. Germline V gene lookup returns CDR1 DFQATT and CDR2 SNEGSKA (reference sequence). This CDR3 region has 14 residues. The CDR3: CSAREDRTGNTIYF. The CDR3 region has the DNA TGCAGTGCTAGGGAGGACAGGACTGGAAACACCATATATTTT.

The chain is built from TRBV6-2 or TRBV6-3 and TRBJ2-5, with TRBD2 matching over 9 bases. The length of the CDR3 is 15 residues. The J segment lost 7 bases and the V segment lost 6 bases, leaving 12 bases of the junction unmatched. Germline V lookup: CDR1 MNHEY, CDR2 SVGEGT. CDR3 coding DNA: TGTGCCAGCAGCTCAAGCGGGGGGACTTTTCCGACCCAGTACTTC. Translated, it gives CASSSSGGTFPTQYF.